The rows below give T cell receptor beta chains drawn from one sample of a study of shared clonotypes between healthy human individuals. Measured with immunoSEQ multiplex PCR; TCRdb has only the in-frame clones, and not every one. The table shows millions of clones, with about 94% occurring only once. Sequencing used naive CD8+ T cells sorted from blood. These receptors were obtained from a man younger than 35 in good health. Each CDR3 is given with its conserved first and last residue. Each record gives: D gene, V gene, clone size, J gene, CDR3 protein, CDR3 DNA. The D gene is left open where the match is weak. Size values are once, few and many counts, or a class for expanded clones, and some rows have none.

D: TRBD1
V: TRBV27
size: NA
J: TRBJ2-2
CDR3: CASSWTGGIAGELFF
DNA: TGTGCCAGCAGCTGGACAGGGGGTATAGCCGGGGAGCTGTTTTTT

D: TRBD2
V: TRBV5-4
size: once
J: TRBJ2-7
CDR3: CASSFGLAGAEQYF
DNA: TGTGCCAGCAGCTTCGGCCTAGCGGGCGCGGAGCAGTACTTC

D: TRBD2
V: TRBV7-6
size: NA
J: TRBJ2-2
CDR3: CASSSSLLAANTGELFF
DNA: TGTGCCAGCAGCTCGAGCCTACTAGCGGCGAACACCGGGGAGCTGTTTTTT

D: NA
V: TRBV6-6
size: NA
J: TRBJ1-6
CDR3: CASSYTEGPRMWALHF
DNA: TGTGCCAGCAGTTATACAGAGGGGCCAAGAATGTGGGCCCTCCACTTT

D: NA
V: TRBV14
size: once
J: TRBJ2-2
CDR3: CASSQVQGPGELFF
DNA: TGTGCCAGCAGCCAAGTACAGGGTCCCGGGGAGCTGTTTTTT

D: TRBD1
V: TRBV27
size: NA
J: TRBJ1-5
CDR3: CASGTGGSNQPQHF
DNA: TGTGCCAGCGGGACAGGCGGAAGCAATCAGCCCCAGCATTTT

D: NA
V: TRBV5-6
size: NA
J: TRBJ2-6
CDR3: CASSLELVLSGANVLTF
DNA: TGTGCCAGCAGCTTGGAGTTAGTCCTCTCTGGGGCCAACGTCCTGACTTTC

D: TRBD2
V: TRBV4-1
size: NA
J: TRBJ2-7
CDR3: CASSQDVSGYEQYF
DNA: TGCGCCAGCAGCCAAGATGTTAGCGGGTACGAGCAGTACTTC

D: NA
V: TRBV19
size: once
J: TRBJ1-1
CDR3: CASRMVGHTEAFF
DNA: TGTGCCAGTAGGATGGTGGGGCACACTGAAGCTTTCTTT

D: TRBD1
V: TRBV5-1
size: NA
J: TRBJ2-7
CDR3: CASSLTTGWEQYF
DNA: TGCGCCAGCAGCCTAACGACAGGGTGGGAGCAGTACTTC

D: TRBD1
V: TRBV4-1
size: NA
J: TRBJ1-1
CDR3: CASSPLQGGSEAFF
DNA: TGCGCCAGCAGCCCGCTCCAGGGGGGATCTGAAGCTTTCTTT

D: NA
V: TRBV19
size: NA
J: TRBJ2-7
CDR3: CASSTATDSPSPYEQYF
DNA: TGTGCCAGTAGTACCGCCACGGACTCCCCGAGCCCCTACGAGCAGTACTTC

D: TRBD1
V: TRBV5-4
size: NA
J: TRBJ2-7
CDR3: CASSWDRSSYEQYF
DNA: TGTGCCAGCAGCTGGGACAGGTCCTCCTACGAGCAGTACTTC

D: NA
V: TRBV4-1
size: NA
J: TRBJ2-5
CDR3: CASSSMAFTQETQYF
DNA: TGCGCCAGCAGCAGCATGGCATTCACTCAAGAGACCCAGTACTTC

D: TRBD2
V: TRBV10-3
size: once
J: TRBJ2-3
CDR3: CAISEGRERRDTQYF
DNA: TGTGCCATCAGTGAGGGGCGGGAGAGGAGAGATACGCAGTATTTT

D: NA
V: TRBV10-1
size: NA
J: TRBJ2-1
CDR3: CASSEGVTYNEQFF
DNA: TGCGCCAGCAGTGAAGGGGTCACCTACAATGAGCAGTTCTTC

D: NA
V: TRBV6-5
size: NA
J: TRBJ1-1
CDR3: CASRGGGFGNTEAFF
DNA: TGTGCCAGCAGGGGGGGAGGGTTTGGGAACACTGAAGCTTTCTTT

D: TRBD2
V: TRBV4-1
size: NA
J: TRBJ2-7
CDR3: CASSQAGLAGFYEQYF
DNA: TGCGCCAGCAGCCAGGCGGGACTAGCGGGCTTCTACGAGCAGTACTTC

D: NA
V: TRBV6-4
size: NA
J: TRBJ2-4
CDR3: CASSGSRRGAWNIQYF
DNA: TGTGCCAGCAGTGGCTCACGGCGGGGCGCTTGGAACATTCAGTACTTC

D: TRBD2
V: TRBV10-3
size: NA
J: TRBJ2-5
CDR3: CAISELAGGQETQYF
DNA: TGTGCCATCAGTGAACTAGCGGGAGGTCAAGAGACCCAGTACTTC

D: NA
V: TRBV10-3
size: NA
J: TRBJ1-1
CDR3: CAISTGLEMNTEAFF
DNA: TGTGCCATCTCCACAGGGCTGGAGATGAACACTGAAGCTTTCTTT

D: NA
V: TRBV5-1
size: NA
J: TRBJ2-1
CDR3: CASSWNLTNSYNEQFF
DNA: TGCGCCAGCAGCTGGAATTTGACAAACTCCTACAATGAGCAGTTCTTC

D: TRBD1
V: TRBV6-5
size: NA
J: TRBJ1-1
CDR3: CASSYGPGGNEAFF
DNA: TGTGCCAGCAGTTACGGCCCAGGGGGAAATGAAGCTTTCTTT

D: NA
V: TRBV7-3
size: NA
J: TRBJ2-2
CDR3: CASSPGTGELFF
DNA: TGTGCCAGCAGCCCAGGGACCGGGGAGCTGTTTTTT

D: NA
V: TRBV27
size: NA
J: TRBJ2-7
CDR3: CASSVGTDYEQYF
DNA: TGTGCCAGCAGTGTCGGGACCGACTACGAGCAGTACTTC

D: TRBD1
V: TRBV4-1
size: few
J: TRBJ1-5
CDR3: CASSPRQGGNNQPQHF
DNA: TGCGCCAGCAGCCCCCGACAGGGAGGGAACAATCAGCCCCAGCATTTT

D: NA
V: TRBV4-3
size: NA
J: TRBJ2-5
CDR3: CASSQEWLDQETQYF
DNA: TGCGCCAGCAGCCAAGAATGGCTAGACCAAGAGACCCAGTACTTC

D: NA
V: TRBV2
size: NA
J: TRBJ2-5
CDR3: CASSGEDWYQETQYF
DNA: TGTGCCAGCAGTGGAGAGGACTGGTACCAAGAGACCCAGTACTTC

D: NA
V: TRBV5-4
size: NA
J: TRBJ2-1
CDR3: CASSSQGHYNEQFF
DNA: TGTGCCAGCAGCTCACAGGGACATTACAATGAGCAGTTCTTC

D: TRBD1
V: TRBV4-2
size: NA
J: TRBJ1-1
CDR3: CASSQGQGMNTEAFF
DNA: TGTGCCAGCAGCCAAGGACAGGGGATGAACACTGAAGCTTTCTTT

D: TRBD2
V: TRBV15
size: once
J: TRBJ2-1
CDR3: CATSRLAGGPHNEQFF
DNA: TGTGCCACCAGCCGACTAGCGGGAGGGCCCCACAATGAGCAGTTCTTC

D: NA
V: TRBV11-2
size: NA
J: TRBJ1-4
CDR3: CASSLGATNEKLFF
DNA: TGTGCCAGCAGCTTAGGGGCAACTAATGAAAAACTGTTTTTT

D: NA
V: TRBV4-3
size: NA
J: TRBJ2-7
CDR3: CASSQGVIGTPYEQYF
DNA: TGCGCCAGCAGCCAAGGGGTTATTGGGACACCGTACGAGCAGTACTTC

D: NA
V: TRBV25-1
size: once
J: TRBJ2-1
CDR3: CASAPLGEDNEQFF
DNA: TGTGCCAGCGCCCCCCTGGGAGAGGACAATGAGCAGTTCTTC

D: NA
V: TRBV5-6
size: NA
J: TRBJ2-1
CDR3: CASRMMGGDEQFF
DNA: TGTGCCAGCAGGATGATGGGCGGAGATGAGCAGTTCTTC

D: NA
V: TRBV11-2
size: NA
J: TRBJ2-7
CDR3: CASSPGITYEQYF
DNA: TGTGCCAGCAGCCCTGGAATTACCTACGAGCAGTACTTC

D: NA
V: TRBV6-1
size: NA
J: TRBJ2-7
CDR3: CASSGTPSYEQYF
DNA: TGTGCCAGCTCCGGGACTCCCTCGTACGAGCAGTACTTC

D: TRBD1
V: TRBV19
size: NA
J: TRBJ2-7
CDR3: CASRKGQGQAYEQYF
DNA: TGTGCCAGTAGAAAGGGACAGGGGCAAGCCTACGAGCAGTACTTC

D: NA
V: TRBV5-1
size: NA
J: TRBJ2-3
CDR3: CASSLFAEFTDTQYF
DNA: TGCGCCAGCAGCTTGTTCGCAGAGTTCACAGATACGCAGTATTTT

D: NA
V: TRBV7-7
size: NA
J: TRBJ2-1
CDR3: CASSLGVDTHNEQFF
DNA: TGTGCTAGCAGCTTAGGGGTCGACACACACAATGAGCAGTTCTTC

D: TRBD2
V: TRBV2
size: NA
J: TRBJ2-1
CDR3: CASRGLAGPEQFF
DNA: TGTGCCAGCAGGGGACTAGCGGGACCGGAGCAGTTCTTC

D: TRBD1
V: TRBV6-1
size: NA
J: TRBJ1-6
CDR3: CASSPDRGWSPLHF
DNA: TGTGCCAGCAGTCCCGACAGGGGATGGTCACCCCTCCACTTT

D: NA
V: TRBV7-2
size: NA
J: TRBJ1-5
CDR3: CASSLGGEFSNQPQHF
DNA: TGTGCCAGCAGCTTAGGCGGGGAGTTTAGCAATCAGCCCCAGCATTTT

D: TRBD1
V: TRBV2
size: NA
J: TRBJ2-7
CDR3: CASSHNRETGRYEQYF
DNA: TGTGCCAGCAGCCACAATCGTGAGACAGGGCGGTACGAGCAGTACTTC

D: NA
V: TRBV28
size: NA
J: TRBJ2-7
CDR3: CASSSGTREQYF
DNA: TGTGCCAGCAGCAGCGGTACGCGCGAGCAGTACTTC

D: NA
V: TRBV18
size: NA
J: TRBJ2-7
CDR3: CASSPEGYEQYF
DNA: TGTGCCAGCTCACCTGAAGGCTACGAGCAGTACTTC

D: TRBD2
V: TRBV10-1
size: NA
J: TRBJ2-7
CDR3: CANMGLDLYEQYF
DNA: TGCGCCAACATGGGACTAGATTTATACGAGCAGTACTTC

D: NA
V: TRBV11-2
size: NA
J: TRBJ1-6
CDR3: CASSRQENYNSPLHF
DNA: TGTGCCAGCAGCAGACAGGAAAACTATAATTCACCCCTCCACTTT

D: NA
V: TRBV28
size: NA
J: TRBJ2-3
CDR3: CASSSVTQPSTDTQYF
DNA: TGTGCCAGCAGTTCCGTGACACAGCCTAGCACAGATACGCAGTATTTT

D: TRBD1
V: TRBV9
size: NA
J: TRBJ1-1
CDR3: CASSLRGLNTEAFF
DNA: TGTGCCAGCAGCCTCAGGGGGCTGAACACTGAAGCTTTCTTT

D: NA
V: TRBV5-6
size: NA
J: TRBJ1-5
CDR3: CASSHDGSNQPQHF
DNA: TGTGCCAGCAGCCATGACGGGAGCAATCAGCCCCAGCATTTT

D: NA
V: TRBV11-2
size: NA
J: TRBJ1-1
CDR3: CASSPIRPLGTEAFF
DNA: TGTGCCAGCAGCCCTATCAGGCCCCTGGGCACTGAAGCTTTCTTT

D: NA
V: TRBV4-3
size: NA
J: TRBJ2-5
CDR3: CASSPDIGETQYF
DNA: TGCGCCAGCAGCCCCGATATCGGAGAGACCCAGTACTTC

D: NA
V: TRBV6-5
size: NA
J: TRBJ1-1
CDR3: CASSYREGWTEAFF
DNA: TGTGCCAGCAGTTATCGAGAGGGATGGACTGAAGCTTTCTTT

D: TRBD1
V: TRBV4-3
size: once
J: TRBJ1-1
CDR3: CASSPLGTGNTEAFF
DNA: TGCGCCAGCAGCCCCCTCGGGACAGGGAACACTGAAGCTTTCTTT

D: TRBD2
V: TRBV2
size: NA
J: TRBJ2-7
CDR3: CASSGSGGPYEQYF
DNA: TGTGCCAGCAGCGGTAGCGGGGGCCCCTACGAGCAGTACTTC

D: NA
V: TRBV5-6
size: NA
J: TRBJ2-1
CDR3: CASRGAWGREQFF
DNA: TGTGCCAGCAGGGGAGCGTGGGGCCGTGAGCAGTTCTTC

D: NA
V: TRBV29-1
size: NA
J: TRBJ2-5
CDR3: CSEIPEEYF
DNA: TGCAGCGAGATACCGGAGGAGTACTTC

D: NA
V: TRBV2
size: NA
J: TRBJ1-1
CDR3: CASSEIRAENTEAFF
DNA: TGTGCCAGCAGTGAAATAAGGGCAGAAAACACTGAAGCTTTCTTT

D: TRBD2
V: TRBV7-9
size: NA
J: TRBJ2-1
CDR3: CASSSGLAGALDEQFF
DNA: TGTGCCAGCAGCTCGGGACTAGCGGGAGCATTAGATGAGCAGTTCTTC